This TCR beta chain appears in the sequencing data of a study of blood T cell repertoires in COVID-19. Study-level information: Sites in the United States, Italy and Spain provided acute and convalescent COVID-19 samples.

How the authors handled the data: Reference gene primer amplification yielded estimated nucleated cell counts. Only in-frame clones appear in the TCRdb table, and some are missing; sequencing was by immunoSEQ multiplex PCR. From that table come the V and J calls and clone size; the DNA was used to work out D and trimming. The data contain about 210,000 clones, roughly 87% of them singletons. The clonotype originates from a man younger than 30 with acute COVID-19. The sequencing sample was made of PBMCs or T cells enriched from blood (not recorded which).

The CDR3 reads CASSQSGQGTGELFF. In DNA form, the CDR3 reads TGTGCCAGCAGCCAATCAGGTCAGGGCACCGGGGAGCTGTTTTTT. The chain uses TRBV7-2 and TRBJ2-2; TRBD1 is a possible D gene (5 bases). The ends were cut back, 5 bases at V and 4 bases at J, with 14 bases in the middle. The CDR3 consists of 15 residues. Germline CDR1 and CDR2: SGHTA and FQGNSA.